The present T cell receptor (beta chain) was sequenced within a study of HIV-infected children after antiretroviral therapy interruption. Study information: Children were on planned treatment interruption or continuous treatment. Continuous-treatment samples came from weeks 0, 48 and 150.

A 3' RACE protocol on RNA, with unique molecular identifiers, produced the TCR library. TCRdb itself ran the 3' RACE reads through MiXCR, one entry per CDR3 protein. The repertoire has about 83,000 distinct CDR3 sequences, approximately 6.9% of them found once; the top ten carry roughly 1%. This clonotype was counted many times. Germline lookup yields CDR1 LGHDT and CDR2 YNNKEL (reference sequence). This CDR3 has 16 residues. Trimming left V 4 bases short and J 4 bases short, with 14 bases between. Treatment defined: PENTA 11 planned treatment interruption arm or continuous ART arm. This chain links TRBV3-1 with TRBJ1-6; perhaps TRBD1 as D (5 bases). The source is a pool of human donors with HIV. The sample consisted of CD45RA+ CD4+ T cells from PBMCs, pooled from several time points, taken from a donor given antiretroviral therapy, either interrupted or continuous. Subset defined: naive CD4+ CD45RA+ CD45RO- T cells. CDR3: CASSLRQGSYNSPLHF. In DNA form, the CDR3 reads TGTGCCAGCAGCCTTCGCCAGGGTAGTTATAATTCACCCCTCCACTTT.